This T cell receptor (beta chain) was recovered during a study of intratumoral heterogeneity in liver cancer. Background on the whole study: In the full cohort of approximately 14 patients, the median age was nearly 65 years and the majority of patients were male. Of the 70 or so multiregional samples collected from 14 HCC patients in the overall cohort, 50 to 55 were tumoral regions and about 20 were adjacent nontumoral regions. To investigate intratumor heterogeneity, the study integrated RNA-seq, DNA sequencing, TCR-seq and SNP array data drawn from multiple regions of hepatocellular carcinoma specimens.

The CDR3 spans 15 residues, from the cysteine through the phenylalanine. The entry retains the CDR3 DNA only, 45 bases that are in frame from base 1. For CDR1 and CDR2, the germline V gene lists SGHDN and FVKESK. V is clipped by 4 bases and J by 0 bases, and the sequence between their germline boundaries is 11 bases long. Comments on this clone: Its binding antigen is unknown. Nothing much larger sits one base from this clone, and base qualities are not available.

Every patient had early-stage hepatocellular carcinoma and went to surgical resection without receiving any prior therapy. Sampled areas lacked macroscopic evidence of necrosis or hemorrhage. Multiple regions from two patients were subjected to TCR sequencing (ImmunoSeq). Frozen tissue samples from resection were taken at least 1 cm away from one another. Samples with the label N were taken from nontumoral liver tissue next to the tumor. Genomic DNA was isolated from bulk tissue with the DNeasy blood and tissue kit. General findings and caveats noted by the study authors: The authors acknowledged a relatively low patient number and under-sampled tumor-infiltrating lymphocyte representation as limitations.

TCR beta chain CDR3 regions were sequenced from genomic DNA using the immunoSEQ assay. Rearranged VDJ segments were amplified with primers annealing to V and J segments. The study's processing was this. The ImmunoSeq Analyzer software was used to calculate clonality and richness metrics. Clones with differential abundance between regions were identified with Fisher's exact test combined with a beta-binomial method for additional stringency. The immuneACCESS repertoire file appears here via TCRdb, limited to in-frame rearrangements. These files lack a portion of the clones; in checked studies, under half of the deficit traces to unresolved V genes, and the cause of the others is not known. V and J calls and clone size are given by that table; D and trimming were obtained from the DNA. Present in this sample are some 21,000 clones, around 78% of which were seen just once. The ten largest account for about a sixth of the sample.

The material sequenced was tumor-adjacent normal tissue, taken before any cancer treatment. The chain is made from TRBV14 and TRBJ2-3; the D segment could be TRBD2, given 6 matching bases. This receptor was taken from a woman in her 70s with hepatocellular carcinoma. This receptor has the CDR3 CASSRLGGSTDTQYF. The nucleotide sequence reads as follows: TGTGCCAGCAGCCGACTGGGGGGAAGCACAGATACGCAGTATTTT.